This T cell receptor beta chain appears in the sequencing data of a study of cytomegalovirus exposure and HLA in healthy donors. As for the study in general: Previous work identified 90 million to 130 million unique TCR beta sequences from 200 million or so T cells.

The PCR had 60 Vbeta and 13 Jbeta primers. This table comes from immunoSEQ multiplex PCR, and its TCRdb copy is limited to in-frame clones, with some not included. The data show roughly 140,000 clones, 79% seen once. Germline V gene lookup returns CDR1 SGHAT and CDR2 FQNNGV. V shed 5 bases and J 4 bases; nucleotides not matched to a gene: 9. This CDR3 is built from 16 residues. Turning to this clone: Its antigen is still unknown.

Study-wide points: Earlier analysis looked at TCR beta V segments, and most were productive about 87% or about 30% of the time. It was confirmed in vitro that three of the CMV-associated chains were specific for CMV antigens.

Specimen: PBMCs. This receptor was identified in a woman aged 40 to 50 in good health and CMV-seropositive. The chain combines TRBV11-2 with TRBJ2-7; 12 nucleotides agree with TRBD2. DNA for the CDR3: TGTGCCAGCAGCCCCGGAGCTAGCGGGGGGGGGTACGAGCAGTACTTC. This sequence encodes CASSPGASGGGYEQYF.